These 16 T cell receptor beta chains were sequenced from one sample in a study of blood T cell repertoires in COVID-19. TCRdb's table, derived via immunoSEQ multiplex PCR, lists solely in-frame clones and lacks some. This sample has about 250,000 clones, with around 89% found just once. The sequenced sample consisted of peripheral blood. The receptor source for this set is a woman aged 30 to 39 with COVID-19, enrolled during active disease.

The V gene is TRBV6-4, the J gene TRBJ2-7, with D perhaps matching TRBD2 (6 bases). Germline CDR1 reads MRHNA; CDR2 reads SNTAGT. The CDR3 loop spans 14 amino acids. CDR3 region: CASRDYATPYEQYV. CDR3 nucleotides: TGTGCCAGCAGGGACTACGCGACTCCTTACGAGCAGTACGTC.

The chain links TRBV3-1 (or the pseudogene TRBV3-2) to TRBJ2-2; a weak D match, TRBD2 (6 bases). V lost 1 base, J lost 1 base, and 13 bases lay in between. The CDR3 sequence is 17 residues long. Germline V gene sequence: CDR1 LGHDT, CDR2 YNNKEL (reference sequence). The CDR3 sequence is CASSQVSGGVNTGELFF. CDR3 nucleotides: TGTGCCAGCAGCCAAGTATCTGGCGGGGTGAACACCGGGGAGCTGTTTTTT.

This rearrangement joins TRBV3-1 (or the pseudogene TRBV3-2) to TRBJ1-2; no reliable D call. Trimming removed 1 base at V and 0 bases at J, with 9 bases between. CDR3 length: 15 residues. Germline V gives CDR1 LGHDT, CDR2 YNNKEL (reference sequence). The CDR3 sequence is CASSQGRDTNYGYTF. CDR3 DNA: TGTGCCAGCAGCCAAGGGAGAGATACTAACTATGGCTACACCTTC.

The chain joins TRBV6-5 to TRBJ2-3; weak D call: TRBD1 (6 bases). This CDR3 has 12 residues. CDR1 and CDR2 from the germline V gene are MNHEY and SVGAGI. The V end lost 4 bases, the J end lost 4 bases, and 6 bases lay between the germline ends. The CDR3 spells CASSSGADTQYF. In DNA form, the CDR3 reads TGTGCCAGCAGTTCAGGGGCAGATACGCAGTATTTT.

The gene calls are TRBV13 and TRBJ2-1, with 8 bases fitting TRBD2. This CDR3 is built from 15 residues. Germline-derived CDR1 and CDR2 are PRHDT and FYEKMQ (reference sequence). V shed 0 bases and J 5 bases; nucleotides not matched to a gene: 3. This CDR3 reads CASSLGLAEHNEQFF. CDR3 sequence (DNA): TGTGCCAGCAGCTTAGGACTAGCGGAACACAATGAGCAGTTCTTC. Together with reference TRBV13 and TRBJ2-1, the CDR3 gives the full variable domain: AAGVIQSPRHLIKEKRETATLKCYPIPRHDTVYWYQQGPGQDPQFLISFYEKMQSDKGSIPDRFSAQQFSDYHSELNMSSLELGDSALYFCASSLGLAEHNEQFFGPGTRLTVL.

In its sample, this clone was seen once. The chain couples TRBV6-2 or TRBV6-3 to TRBJ1-5, with unresolved D. The ends were cut back, 5 bases at V and 3 bases at J, with 8 bases in the middle. The CDR3 is 13 residues long. Per germline, CDR1 MNHEY and CDR2 SVGEGT. This CDR3 is CASSHGLNQPQHF. CDR3 DNA: TGTGCCAGCAGTCATGGGCTCAATCAGCCCCAGCATTTT.

The rearrangement joins TRBV2 to TRBJ2-2, with 9 bases that match TRBD2. This CDR3 region has 17 residues. Germline values: CDR1 SNHLY, CDR2 FYNNEI. V shed 0 bases, J shed 6 bases, and the junction held 8 bases outside the gene matches. This chain's CDR3 is CASSEASGSGVPGELFF. The CDR3 DNA is TGTGCCAGCAGTGAAGCTAGCGGGAGCGGTGTTCCCGGGGAGCTGTTTTTT. Combining the CDR3 with reference TRBV2 and TRBJ2-2 gives the whole variable domain EPEVTQTPSHQVTQMGQEVILRCVPISNHLYFYWYRQILGQKVEFLVSFYNNEISEKSEIFDDQFSVERPDGSNFTLKIRSTKLEDSAMYFCASSEASGSGVPGELFFGEGSRLTVL.

CDR3 in amino acids: CASSPDGGPTDTQYF. The CDR3 nucleotides are TGTGCCAGCAGCCCAGACGGGGGGCCCACAGATACGCAGTATTTT. J is TRBJ2-3 and V is TRBV11-3; TRBD2 might be the D (7 bases). V gave up 5 bases and J gave up 2 bases, with 14 bases separating them. CDR3 length: 15 residues. Germline V lookup: CDR1 SGHNT, CDR2 YENEEA.

Only a few counts were recorded for this clone. The V and J genes are TRBV9 and TRBJ1-1; D not resolved. The germline V gene has CDR1 SGDLS and CDR2 YYNGEE. Trimming pared 3 bases from V and 1 base from J, leaving 10 bases between. This CDR3 contains 14 residues. CDR3 bases: TGTGCCAGCAGCGCCGAACACAGGAACACTGAAGCTTTCTTT. Encoded protein: CASSAEHRNTEAFF.

This clone was detected once. The chain couples TRBV9 to TRBJ2-2; 13 bases match TRBD2. There are 14 residues in the CDR3. The V gene's germline CDR1 is SGDLS and CDR2 YYNGEE. Trimming at V came to 6 bases and at J to 7 bases, leaving 3 bases not matched to a gene. CDR3 coding DNA: TGTGCCAGCATGGGACTAGCGGGGAGCGGGGAGCTGTTTTTT. Translation: CASMGLAGSGELFF.

The chain links TRBV29-1 to TRBJ2-1; TRBD1 agrees at 7 bases. Looked up from germline, CDR1 is SQVTM and CDR2 is ANQGSEA. The CDR3 covers 16 residues. Trimming removed 1 base from V and 2 bases from J; junction bases left unmatched: 8. CDR3 bases: TGCAGCGTTGAAGCCGACAGGGCCAACCCCTACAATGAGCAGTTCTTC. Translating it yields CSVEADRANPYNEQFF.

The chain recombines TRBV27 with TRBJ1-1; the D is unclear. Trimming stripped 5 bases from V and 11 bases from J, with 15 bases between. The CDR3 length is 12 residues. Germline V gives CDR1 MNHEY, CDR2 SMNVEV (reference sequence). CDR3 nucleotide sequence: TGTGCCAGCAGTCAACAAGCGCGCGGGGCTTTCTTT. Residues: CASSQQARGAFF.

The chain carries TRBV4-1 and TRBJ1-2, with D tentatively TRBD1 (5 bases). The CDR3 totals 14 residues. V was cut by 1 base and J by 4 bases, with 10 bases left in between. Looked up from germline, CDR1 is MGHRA and CDR2 is YSYEKL. The CDR3 here is CASSQAGRAYGYTF. The CDR3 DNA is TGCGCCAGCAGCCAAGCGGGCAGGGCCTATGGCTACACCTTC.

The chain carries TRBV3-1 (or the pseudogene TRBV3-2) and TRBJ2-3; the match to TRBD2 covers 7 bases. CDR1 and CDR2 from the germline V gene are LGHDT and YNNKEL (reference sequence). This CDR3 is built from 16 residues. V shed 0 bases and J 0 bases; nucleotides not matched to a gene: 3. CDR3 loop: CASSQEGGVSTDTQYF. The CDR3 nucleotides are TGTGCCAGCAGCCAAGAGGGGGGGGTAAGCACAGATACGCAGTATTTT.

The rearrangement links TRBV6-5 to TRBJ1-1; D is possibly TRBD1 (5 bases). The CDR3 consists of 14 residues. In germline, CDR1 is MNHEY, CDR2 SVGAGI. The V end lost 8 bases, the J end lost 4 bases, and 17 bases lay between the germline ends. The CDR3: CASRGGGLVTEAFF. The CDR3 DNA sequence: TGTGCCAGCCGGGGGGGAGGGCTGGTCACTGAAGCTTTCTTT.

This clone has only one observation. The V and J genes are TRBV21-1 and TRBJ2-3; TRBD2, the D gene given by the table, was not confirmed from the DNA. TRBV21-1 is annotated as a pseudogene. This CDR3 is 18 amino acids long. CDR3 nucleotide sequence: TGTGCCAGCAGCAAAAACGAAGCTGGTGGTACGATTACAGATACGCAGTATTTT. It specifies CASSKNEAGGTITDTQYF.